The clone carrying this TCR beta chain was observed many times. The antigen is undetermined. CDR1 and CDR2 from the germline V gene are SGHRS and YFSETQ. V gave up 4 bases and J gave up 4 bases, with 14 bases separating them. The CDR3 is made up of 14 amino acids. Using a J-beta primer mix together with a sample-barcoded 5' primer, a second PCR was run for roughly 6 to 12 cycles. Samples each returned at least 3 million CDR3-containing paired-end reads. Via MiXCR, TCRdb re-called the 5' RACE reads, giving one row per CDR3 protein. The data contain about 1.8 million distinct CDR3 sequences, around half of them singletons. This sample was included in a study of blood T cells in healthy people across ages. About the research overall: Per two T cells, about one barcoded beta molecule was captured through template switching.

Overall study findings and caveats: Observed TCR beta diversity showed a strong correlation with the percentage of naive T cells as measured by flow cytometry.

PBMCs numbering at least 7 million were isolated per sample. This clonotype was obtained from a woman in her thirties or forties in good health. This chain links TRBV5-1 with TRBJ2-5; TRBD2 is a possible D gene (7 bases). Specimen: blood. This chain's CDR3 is CASSHGGAGETQYF. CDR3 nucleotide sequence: TGCGCCAGCAGCCATGGGGGGGCTGGAGAGACCCAGTACTTC.